This T cell receptor beta chain was sequenced in a study of shared clonotypes between healthy human individuals. Germline V lookup: CDR1 LNHDA, CDR2 SQIVND (reference sequence). The CDR3 loop spans 16 amino acids. V was clipped by 1 base and J by 0 bases; unmatched bases: 2. For this clone: Antigen unknown.

Produced via immunoSEQ multiplex PCR; TCRdb's table is partial and in-frame only. The table has roughly 720,000 clones, around 91% seen once. Notes on the study in general: Four donors shared 4.5% to 6.5% of their naive CD4 clonotypes.

This receptor was identified in a man aged 18 to 29 in good health. Some clones in this sample may be carry-over from other donors' samples. Sequenced sample: memory CD8+ T cells from PBMCs. Subset of the sample: CD45RO+ cells pooled with CCR7-negative TemRA cells. The V gene is TRBV19, the J gene TRBJ2-3; the match to TRBD1 covers 9 bases. The CDR3 nucleotides are TGTGCCAGTAGTATAGGGACAGGGGATAGCACAGATACGCAGTATTTT. Its protein product is CASSIGTGDSTDTQYF. Using reference TRBV19 and TRBJ2-3 for the parts outside the CDR3, the full variable domain is DGGITQSPKYLFRKEGQNVTLSCEQNLNHDAMYWYRQDPGQGLRLIYYSQIVNDFQKGDIAEGYSVSREKKESFPLTVTSAQKNPTAFYLCASSIGTGDSTDTQYFGPGTRLTVL.